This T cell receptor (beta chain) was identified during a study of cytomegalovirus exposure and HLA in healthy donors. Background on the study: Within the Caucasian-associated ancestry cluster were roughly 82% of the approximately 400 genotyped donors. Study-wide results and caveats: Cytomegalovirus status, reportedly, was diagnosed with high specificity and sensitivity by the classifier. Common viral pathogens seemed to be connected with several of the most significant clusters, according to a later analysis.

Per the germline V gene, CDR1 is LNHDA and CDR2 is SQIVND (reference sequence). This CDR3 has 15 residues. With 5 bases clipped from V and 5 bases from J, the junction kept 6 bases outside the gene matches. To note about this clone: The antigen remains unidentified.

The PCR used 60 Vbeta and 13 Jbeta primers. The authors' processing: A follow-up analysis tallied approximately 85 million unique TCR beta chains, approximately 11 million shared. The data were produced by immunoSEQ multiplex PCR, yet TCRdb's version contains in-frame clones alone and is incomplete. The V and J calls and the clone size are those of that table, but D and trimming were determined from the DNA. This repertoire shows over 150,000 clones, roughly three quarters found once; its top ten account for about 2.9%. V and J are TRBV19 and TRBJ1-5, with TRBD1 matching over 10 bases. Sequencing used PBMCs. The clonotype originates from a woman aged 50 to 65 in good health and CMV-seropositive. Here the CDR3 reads CASSPDRGLDQPQHF. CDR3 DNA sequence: TGTGCCAGTAGTCCAGACAGGGGGCTAGATCAGCCCCAGCATTTT.